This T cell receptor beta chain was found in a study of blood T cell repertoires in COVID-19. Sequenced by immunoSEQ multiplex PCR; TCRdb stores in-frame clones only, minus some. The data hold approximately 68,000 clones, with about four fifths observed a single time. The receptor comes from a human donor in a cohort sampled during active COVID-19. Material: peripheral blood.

The CDR3, as DNA: TGTGCCAGCAGCTTAGATCAGGGGGCCTACTATGGCTACACCTTC. The encoded protein is CASSLDQGAYYGYTF. This sequence joins TRBV11-2 and TRBJ1-2; 8 bases fit TRBD1. Germline-derived CDR1 and CDR2 are SGHAT and FQNNGV. Trimming removed 0 bases from V and 3 bases from J; junction bases left unmatched: 3. The CDR3 covers 15 residues.